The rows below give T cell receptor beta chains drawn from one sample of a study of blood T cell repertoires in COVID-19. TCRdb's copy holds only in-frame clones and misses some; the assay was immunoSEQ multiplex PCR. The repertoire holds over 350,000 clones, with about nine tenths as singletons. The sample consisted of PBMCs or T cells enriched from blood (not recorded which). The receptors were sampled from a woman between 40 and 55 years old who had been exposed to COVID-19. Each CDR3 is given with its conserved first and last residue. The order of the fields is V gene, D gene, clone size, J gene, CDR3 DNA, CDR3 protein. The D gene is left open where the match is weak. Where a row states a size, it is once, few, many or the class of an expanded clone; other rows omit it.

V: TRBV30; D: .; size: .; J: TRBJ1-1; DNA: TGTGCCTGGAGTGGGCGACAGAGGACTGAAGCTTTCTTT; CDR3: CAWSGRQRTEAFF
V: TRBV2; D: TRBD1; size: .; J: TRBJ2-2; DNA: TGTGCCAGCAGAATAGACAGGGGGAACACCGGGGAGCTGTTTTTT; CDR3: CASRIDRGNTGELFF
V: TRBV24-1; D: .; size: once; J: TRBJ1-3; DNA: TGTGCCACCAGTTCTAGTGGTTCTGGAAACACCATATATTTT; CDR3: CATSSSGSGNTIYF
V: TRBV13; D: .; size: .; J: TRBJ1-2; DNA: TGTGCCAGCAGCTCCCGTGACAGCTATGGCTACACCTTC; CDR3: CASSSRDSYGYTF
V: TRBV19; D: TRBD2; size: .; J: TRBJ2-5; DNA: TGTGCCAGTAGTGGGCCCAAAGCGGGAGGCCTTGAGACCCAGTACTTC; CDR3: CASSGPKAGGLETQYF
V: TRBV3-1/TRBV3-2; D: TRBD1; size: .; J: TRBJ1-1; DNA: TGTGCCAGCAGCCAGATCTACAGGGGCCAGGGGGGGAACACTGAAGCTTTCTTT; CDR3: CASSQIYRGQGGNTEAFF
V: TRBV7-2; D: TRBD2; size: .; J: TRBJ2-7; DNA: TGTGCCAGCAGCTTAGGGTCGAGCGGGGGGGCCTGGGAGCAGTACTTC; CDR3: CASSLGSSGGAWEQYF
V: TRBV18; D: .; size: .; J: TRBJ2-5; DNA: TGTGCCAGCTCACCCACGAGGACAGATCAAGAGACCCAGTACTTC; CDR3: CASSPTRTDQETQYF
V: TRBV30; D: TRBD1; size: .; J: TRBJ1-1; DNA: TGTGCCTGGAGTAAGGAGGGGGCGAGAACTGAAGCTTTCTTT; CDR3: CAWSKEGARTEAFF
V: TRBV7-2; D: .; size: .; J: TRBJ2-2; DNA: TGTGCCAGCAGCTTACAGGCGCATAACACCGGGGAGCTGTTTTTT; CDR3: CASSLQAHNTGELFF
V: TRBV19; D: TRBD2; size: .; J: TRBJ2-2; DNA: TGTGCCAGTACCCCGAGGAGCGGGACTCCCACCGGGGAGCTGTTTTTT; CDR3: CASTPRSGTPTGELFF
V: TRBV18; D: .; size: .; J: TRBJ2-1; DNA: TGTGCCAGCTCACCATACTACTCTAATGAGCAGTTCTTC; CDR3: CASSPYYSNEQFF
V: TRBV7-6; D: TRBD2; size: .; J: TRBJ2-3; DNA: TGTGCCAGCAGACAGACTAGCTTAGATACGCAGTATTTT; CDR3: CASRQTSLDTQYF
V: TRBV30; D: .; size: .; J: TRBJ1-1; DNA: TGTGCCTGGAGTACGGGGGGGCACACTGAAGCTTTCTTT; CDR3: CAWSTGGHTEAFF
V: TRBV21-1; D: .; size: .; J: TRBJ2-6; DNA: TGTGCCAGCATCCCGTCTGGGGCCAACGTCCTGACTTTC; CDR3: CASIPSGANVLTF
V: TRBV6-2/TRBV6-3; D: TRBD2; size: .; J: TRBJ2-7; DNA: TGTGCCAGCAGTGACCCCGGGACTAGCCTGAACTACGAGCAGTACTTC; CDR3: CASSDPGTSLNYEQYF
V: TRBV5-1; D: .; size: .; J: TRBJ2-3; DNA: TGCGCCAGCAGCTTAGACTATAGAAGCGATACGCAGTATTTT; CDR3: CASSLDYRSDTQYF
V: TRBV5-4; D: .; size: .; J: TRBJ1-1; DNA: TGTGCCAGCAGCTTGAGCAGGGAGGGGACTGAAGCTTTCTTT; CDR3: CASSLSREGTEAFF
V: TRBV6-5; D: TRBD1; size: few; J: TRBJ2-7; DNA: TGTGCCAGCAGCGTAACAGGGGGGTCCTACGAGCAGTACTTC; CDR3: CASSVTGGSYEQYF
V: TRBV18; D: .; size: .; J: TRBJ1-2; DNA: TGTGCCAGCTCACCTAACCGAGACTCCATCTATGGCTACACCTTC; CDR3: CASSPNRDSIYGYTF
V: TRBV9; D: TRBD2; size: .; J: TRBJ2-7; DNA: TGTGCCAGCAGTCCCAATCCGGGACTAGCGGCCGAGCAGTACTTC; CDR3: CASSPNPGLAAEQYF
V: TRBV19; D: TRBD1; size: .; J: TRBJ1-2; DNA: TGTGCTGTCTGGTCGGGACAGGGCGTCGGCTATGGCTACACCTTC; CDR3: CAVWSGQGVGYGYTF
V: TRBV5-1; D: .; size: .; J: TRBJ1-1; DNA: TGCGCCAGCAGCCGTCTGACAGTGGGGAACACTGAAGCTTTCTTT; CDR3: CASSRLTVGNTEAFF
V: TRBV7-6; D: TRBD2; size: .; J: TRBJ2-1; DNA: TGTGCCAGCAGACTCACTAGCGGGCCACAACACGAGCAGTTCTTC; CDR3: CASRLTSGPQHEQFF
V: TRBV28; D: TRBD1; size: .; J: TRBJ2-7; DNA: TGTGCCAGCACCCGGGGAGGTCCCGGGACAGGGTGGACCTACGAGCAGTACTTC; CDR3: CASTRGGPGTGWTYEQYF
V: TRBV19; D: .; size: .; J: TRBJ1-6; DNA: TGTGCCAGTAGTATACAACGTGGGGGGGCCCCCCTCCACTTT; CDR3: CASSIQRGGAPLHF
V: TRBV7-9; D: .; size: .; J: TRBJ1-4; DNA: TGTGCCAGCAGCTTAGGCAGGAATGAAAAACTGTTTTTT; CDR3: CASSLGRNEKLFF
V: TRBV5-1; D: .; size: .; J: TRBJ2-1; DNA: TGCGCCAGCAGCCCAGACTCAGGGCTCAATGAGCAGTTCTTC; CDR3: CASSPDSGLNEQFF
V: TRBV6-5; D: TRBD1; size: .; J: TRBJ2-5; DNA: TGTGCCAGCAGTTACTCGAAAGGGGGCAGAGAGACCCAGTACTTC; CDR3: CASSYSKGGRETQYF
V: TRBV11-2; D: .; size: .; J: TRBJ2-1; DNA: TGTGCCAGCAGCTTAGTGGGGCTAGAGCAGTTCTTC; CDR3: CASSLVGLEQFF
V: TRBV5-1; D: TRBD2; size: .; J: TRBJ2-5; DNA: TGCGCCAGCAGCTTGGCCCAAAAAACTAGCGGGGGGAACCAAGAGACCCAGTACTTC; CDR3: CASSLAQKTSGGNQETQYF
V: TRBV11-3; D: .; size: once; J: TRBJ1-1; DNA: TGTGCCAGCACCTATCGAGCCTCTTCGGTAGCTTTCTTT; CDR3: CASTYRASSVAFF
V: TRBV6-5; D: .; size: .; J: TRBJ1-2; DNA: TGTGCCAGCAGAGCTTTTAATGGGGGCGGCTACACCTTC; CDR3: CASRAFNGGGYTF
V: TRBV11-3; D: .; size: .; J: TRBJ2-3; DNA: TGTGCCAGCAGCTTAAATGGACAGCAGACAGATACGCAGTATTTT; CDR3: CASSLNGQQTDTQYF
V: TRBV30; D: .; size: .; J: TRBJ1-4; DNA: TGTGCCTGGAGTCCCCGCGGGGCGCGGGAAAAACTGTTTTTT; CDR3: CAWSPRGAREKLFF
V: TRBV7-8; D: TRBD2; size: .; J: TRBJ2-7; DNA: TGTGCCAGCAGCCAACAGGCGGGAGACGGGTACGAGCAGTACTTC; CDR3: CASSQQAGDGYEQYF
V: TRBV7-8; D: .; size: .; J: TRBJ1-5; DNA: TGTGCCAGCAGCCTTAGGGGCACAGGGAACCAGCCCCAGCATTTT; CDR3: CASSLRGTGNQPQHF
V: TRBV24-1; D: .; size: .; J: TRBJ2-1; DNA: TGTGCCACCTCCGGCCTAGAACGGGGTGAGCAGTTCTTC; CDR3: CATSGLERGEQFF
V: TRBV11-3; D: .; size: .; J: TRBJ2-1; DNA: TGTGCCAGCGGCGGGAATGCAGACTACAATGAGCAGTTCTTC; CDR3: CASGGNADYNEQFF
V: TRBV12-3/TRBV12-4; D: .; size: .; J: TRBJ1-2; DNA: TGTGCCAGCAGTTTTTCCGGGAGGGATGGCTACACCTTC; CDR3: CASSFSGRDGYTF
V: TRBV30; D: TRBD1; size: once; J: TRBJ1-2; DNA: TGTGCCTGGAACCCGGGACAGGGCCCTCGTGGCTACACCTTC; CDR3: CAWNPGQGPRGYTF
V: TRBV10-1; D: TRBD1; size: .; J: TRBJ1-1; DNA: TGCGCCAGCAGTGGACCGGGACAGGGATCTCACCTCACTGAAGCTTTCTTT; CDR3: CASSGPGQGSHLTEAFF
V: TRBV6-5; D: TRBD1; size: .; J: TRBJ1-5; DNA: TGTGCCAGCACTACAGGGGACGGAAATCAGCCCCAGCATTTT; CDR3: CASTTGDGNQPQHF
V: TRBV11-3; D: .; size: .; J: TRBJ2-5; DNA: TGTGCCAGCAGCCCCAGCTCAGGGCTGTACCAAGAGACCCAGTACTTC; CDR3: CASSPSSGLYQETQYF
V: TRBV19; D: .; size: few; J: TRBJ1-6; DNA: TGTGCCAGTAGTATAACCACAGATGCACCCCTCCACTTT; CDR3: CASSITTDAPLHF
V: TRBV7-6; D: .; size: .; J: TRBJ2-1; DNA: TGTGCCAGCAGCCGAGCAGGCTCCTACAATGAGCAGTTCTTC; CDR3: CASSRAGSYNEQFF
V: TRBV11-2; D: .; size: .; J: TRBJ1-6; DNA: TGTGCCAGCAGCTCCACACAGGGCGTCAATTCACCCCTCCACTTT; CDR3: CASSSTQGVNSPLHF
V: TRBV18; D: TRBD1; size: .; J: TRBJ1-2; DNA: TGTGCCAGCTCTCCCGGGACAGGAGGGTATGGCTACACCTTC; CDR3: CASSPGTGGYGYTF
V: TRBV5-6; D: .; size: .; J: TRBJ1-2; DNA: TGTGCCAGCAGCTTTGACAGACAATCATATGGCTACACCTTC; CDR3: CASSFDRQSYGYTF
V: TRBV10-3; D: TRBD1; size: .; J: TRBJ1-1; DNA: TGTGCCATCAGGAAGACAGGGGCCGAGACTGAAGCTTTCTTT; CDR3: CAIRKTGAETEAFF